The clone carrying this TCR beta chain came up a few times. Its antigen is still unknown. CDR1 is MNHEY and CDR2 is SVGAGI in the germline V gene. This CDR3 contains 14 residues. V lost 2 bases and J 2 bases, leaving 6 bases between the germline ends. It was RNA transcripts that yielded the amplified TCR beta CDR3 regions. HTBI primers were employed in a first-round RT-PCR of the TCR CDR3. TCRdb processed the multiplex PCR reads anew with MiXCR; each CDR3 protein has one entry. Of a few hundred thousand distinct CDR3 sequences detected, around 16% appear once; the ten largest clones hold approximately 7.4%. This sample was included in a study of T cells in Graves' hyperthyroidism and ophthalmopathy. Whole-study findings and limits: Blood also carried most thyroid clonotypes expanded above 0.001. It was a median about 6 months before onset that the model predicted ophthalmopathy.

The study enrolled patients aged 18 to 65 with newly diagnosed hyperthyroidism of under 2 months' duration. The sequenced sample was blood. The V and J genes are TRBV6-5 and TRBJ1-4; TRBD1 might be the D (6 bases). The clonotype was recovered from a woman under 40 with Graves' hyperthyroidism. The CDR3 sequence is CASSYRGTNEKLFF. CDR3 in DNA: TGTGCCAGCAGTTACAGGGGGACTAATGAAAAACTGTTTTTT.